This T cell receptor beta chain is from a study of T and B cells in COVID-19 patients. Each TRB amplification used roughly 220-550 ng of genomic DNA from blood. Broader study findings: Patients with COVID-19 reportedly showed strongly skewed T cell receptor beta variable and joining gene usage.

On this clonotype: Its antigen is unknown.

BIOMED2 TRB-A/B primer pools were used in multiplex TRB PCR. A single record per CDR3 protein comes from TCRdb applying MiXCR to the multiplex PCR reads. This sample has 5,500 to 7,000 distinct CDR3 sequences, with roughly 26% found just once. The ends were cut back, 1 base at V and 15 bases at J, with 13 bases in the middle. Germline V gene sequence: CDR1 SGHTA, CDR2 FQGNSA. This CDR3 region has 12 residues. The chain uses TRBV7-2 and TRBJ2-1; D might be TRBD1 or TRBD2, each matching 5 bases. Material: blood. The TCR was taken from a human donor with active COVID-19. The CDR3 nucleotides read TGTGCCAGCAGCTTAGGCCTGGGGGTAGGGTTCTTC. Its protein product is CASSLGLGVGFF.